Following are 16 T cell receptor beta chains from one sample sequenced in a study of human T cells and chemical hapten exposure. The time point: healthy volunteer bleed at 2 weeks. Extraction of total RNA was performed on unfractionated whole blood. TCRdb fed the RACE reads into MiXCR, producing one record per CDR3 protein. Of about 46,000 distinct CDR3 sequences in the sample, 3.5% to 4.5% were seen once. Sequences were obtained from whole blood. All receptors derive from a female donor in good health. Some clones in this sample may be carry-over from other donors' samples.

This clonotype has a count of ten or more. The chain joins TRBV5-5 to TRBJ2-6; D might be TRBD1 (5 bases). The V and J ends lost 1 base and 0 bases respectively, with 11 bases between them. CDR1 SGHKS and CDR2 YYEKEE come from the germline V gene (reference sequence). The length of the CDR3 is 17 residues. CDR3: CASSLRQGLSGANVLTF. The CDR3 DNA reads as TGTGCCAGCAGCTTGCGCCAGGGCCTCTCTGGGGCCAACGTCCTGACTTTC.

This clonotype was counted between two and nine times. V is TRBV7-6 and J is TRBJ1-1, with D unclear. From germline, CDR1 is SGHVS and CDR2 FNYEAQ. Deletions cut 1 base from V and 8 bases from J, with 8 bases between. The CDR3 consists of 12 residues. CDR3 sequence (DNA): TGTGCCAGCAGCTTAGTGGGGTTAGAAGCTTTCTTT. It translates to CASSLVGLEAFF.

In its sample, this clonotype was seen many times. CDR3 coding DNA: TGTGCCAGCAGTTTAACTCCGGGGCGTTCGGGCTACACCTTC. This encodes CASSLTPGRSGYTF. V gene TRBV27 combines with J gene TRBJ1-2; the D gene is possibly TRBD1 (5 bases). The length of the CDR3 is 14 residues. Germline V gene data show CDR1 as MNHEY and CDR2 as SMNVEV (reference sequence). The germline V and J ends were trimmed by 2 bases and 8 bases, with 15 bases remaining between them.

This clonotype appeared a few times. The chain couples TRBV20-1 to TRBJ2-1, with a tentative D call TRBD1 (6 bases). This CDR3 is 14 amino acids long. The germline V gene has CDR1 DFQATT and CDR2 SNEGSKA (reference sequence). Trimming shortened V by 5 bases and J by 4 bases, and 15 bases separated the two germline ends. The CDR3 DNA reads as TGCAGTGCTCAGGCGACAGGACGATACAATGAGCAGTTCTTC. As protein: CSAQATGRYNEQFF.

This clonotype was observed at least ten times. The rearrangement uses TRBV7-2 and TRBJ2-5; 9 nucleotides agree with TRBD2. Germline V gene sequence: CDR1 SGHTA, CDR2 FQGNSA. The CDR3 is 18 residues long. The V and J ends lost 5 bases and 1 base, in that order; junction bases with no gene match: 14. The CDR3 reads CASSRQVSSGDIQETQYF. As DNA, the CDR3 is TGTGCCAGCAGCAGACAGGTCTCTAGCGGGGACATCCAAGAGACCCAGTACTTC.

This clonotype showed up just a few times. This rearrangement joins TRBV7-2 to TRBJ2-7; tentative D call: TRBD2 (6 bases). Germline CDR1 reads SGHTA; CDR2 reads FQGNSA. The CDR3 is 14 residues long. V lost 3 bases to trimming and J lost 1 base, with 10 bases between them. The CDR3 DNA follows: TGTGCCAGCAGCTTTACTAGCTTTTCCTACGAGCAGTACTTC. Translation gives CASSFTSFSYEQYF.

This clonotype has a count of ten or more. The chain joins TRBV4-3 to TRBJ2-3, with D tentatively TRBD1 or TRBD2 (6 bases each). V lost 0 bases and J lost 6, with 19 bases in between. Germline values: CDR1 LGHNA, CDR2 YSLEER. The CDR3 is made up of 17 amino acids. This CDR3 is CASSQEGGGSGSDTQYF. The CDR3 DNA reads as TGCGCCAGCAGCCAAGAAGGAGGGGGGTCGGGGTCGGATACGCAGTATTTT.

This chain connects TRBV7-3 to TRBJ2-6; 10 bases align to TRBD1. The germline V gene encodes CDR1 SGHTA and CDR2 FQGTGA. The J segment lost 2 bases and the V segment lost 6 bases, leaving 1 base of the junction unmatched. The CDR3 spans 15 residues. The CDR3 DNA follows: TGTGCCAGCAGAGACAGGGGGCCTGGGGCCAACGTCCTGACTTTC. It codes for CASRDRGPGANVLTF.

This clonotype was observed at least ten times. The chain has TRBV6-5 and TRBJ1-2, with a possible D match to TRBD1 (5 bases). Per germline, CDR1 MNHEY and CDR2 SVGAGI. The CDR3 is 12 amino acids. V lost 5 bases, J lost 7 bases, and 11 bases lay in between. The CDR3 spells CASSKGPLGYTF. CDR3 DNA: TGTGCCAGCAGTAAGGGACCGCTTGGCTACACCTTC.

This clonotype has more than one count but fewer than ten. The genes are TRBV28 and TRBJ1-5; 7 bases agree with TRBD1. Germline assignment: CDR1 MDHEN and CDR2 SYDVKM. This CDR3 is built from 17 residues. V lost 4 bases and J lost 7; bases outside the gene matches: 16. CDR3 coding DNA: TGTGCCAGCAGTTCTCCCTCGGGCAGGGGGGCGAGGCAGCCCCAGCATTTT. This encodes CASSSPSGRGARQPQHF.

The J gene is TRBJ2-7, the V gene TRBV12-3 or TRBV12-4; the D gene is possibly TRBD1 (6 bases). This CDR3 contains 13 residues. The V gene lost 7 bases and the J gene lost 4 bases, with 14 bases spanning the gap. The CDR3 sequence is CASKKQGLYEQYF. In DNA, the CDR3 is TGTGCCAGCAAGAAACAGGGTTTATACGAGCAGTACTTC.

Many counts were recorded for this clonotype. The chain is built from TRBV9 and TRBJ1-1; D is perhaps TRBD1 (6 bases). Germline V gene data show CDR1 as SGDLS and CDR2 as YYNGEE. The length of the CDR3 is 14 residues. V was pared by 3 bases and J by 3 bases, with 12 bases between. The CDR3 region has the DNA TGTGCCAGCAGCGCCAGGACAGATCACACTGAAGCTTTCTTT. Translating it yields CASSARTDHTEAFF. The entire variable domain, with the rest obtained from reference TRBV9 and TRBJ1-1, is as follows: DSGVTQTPKHLITATGQRVTLRCSPRSGDLSVYWYQQSLDQGLQFLIQYYNGEERAKGNILERFSAQQFPDLHSELNLSSLELGDSALYFCASSARTDHTEAFFGQGTRLTVV.

V usage is TRBV19 and J usage is TRBJ2-2; 7 bases fit TRBD1. The CDR3 spans 15 residues. With 5 bases clipped from V and 1 base from J, the junction kept 4 bases outside the gene matches. Germline CDR1 reads LNHDA; CDR2 reads SQIVND (reference sequence). CDR3 DNA: TGTGCCAGTAGTCTGCGGACAGGGAACACCGGGGAGCTGTTTTTT. Translated: CASSLRTGNTGELFF.

This clonotype was found many times. An end of the junction does not agree with germline; a read error may underlie this. V gene TRBV5-1 combines with J gene TRBJ2-3; TRBD2 is a possible D gene (5 bases). The germline V gene has CDR1 SGHRS and CDR2 YFSETQ. The CDR3 is 13 residues long. CDR3 sequence: CAGSEGSTDTQYF. Here the CDR3 DNA reads TGCGCCGGCAGTGAGGGTAGCACAGATACGCAGTATTTT. Based on the CDR3 plus reference TRBV5-1 and TRBJ2-3, the full variable domain is KAGVTQTPRYLIKTRGQQVTLSCSPISGHRSVSWYQQTPGQGLQFLFEYFSETQRNKGNFPGRFSGRQFSNSRSEMNVSTLELGDSALYLCAGSEGSTDTQYFGPGTRLTVL.

This clonotype appeared many times. CDR3 in DNA: TGCAGCGTGGAGGGGGCAAGGGGTGAAAAACTGTTTTTT. Protein sequence: CSVEGARGEKLFF. The rearrangement uses TRBV29-1 and TRBJ1-4, with 7 bases identical to TRBD1. V trimming: 6 bases; J trimming: 7 bases; junction bases outside the gene matches: 8. This CDR3 region has 13 residues. From germline, CDR1 is SQVTM and CDR2 ANQGSEA.

Ten or more counts support this clonotype. CDR3 nucleotide sequence: TGCAGTGCAATCCCTTGGGGGGTCGACGCTTTCTTT. Translating gives CSAIPWGVDAFF. V is TRBV20-1 and J is TRBJ1-1, with D possibly matching TRBD1 (5 bases). Germline V gene sequence: CDR1 DFQATT, CDR2 SNEGSKA (reference sequence). V shed 6 bases and J shed 11 bases, with 19 bases lying between them. This CDR3 spans 12 amino acids.